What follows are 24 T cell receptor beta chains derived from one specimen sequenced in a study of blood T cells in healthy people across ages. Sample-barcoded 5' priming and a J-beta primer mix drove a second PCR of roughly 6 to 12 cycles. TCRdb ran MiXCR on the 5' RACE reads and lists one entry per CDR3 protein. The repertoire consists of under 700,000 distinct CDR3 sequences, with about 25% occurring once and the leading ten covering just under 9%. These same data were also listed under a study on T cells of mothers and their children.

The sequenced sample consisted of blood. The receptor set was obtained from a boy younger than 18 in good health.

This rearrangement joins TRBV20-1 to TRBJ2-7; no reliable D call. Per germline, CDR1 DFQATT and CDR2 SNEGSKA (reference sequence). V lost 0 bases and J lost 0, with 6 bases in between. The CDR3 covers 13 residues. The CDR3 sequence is CSARELDSYEQYF. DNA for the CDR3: TGCAGTGCTAGAGAGCTGGACTCCTACGAGCAGTACTTC.

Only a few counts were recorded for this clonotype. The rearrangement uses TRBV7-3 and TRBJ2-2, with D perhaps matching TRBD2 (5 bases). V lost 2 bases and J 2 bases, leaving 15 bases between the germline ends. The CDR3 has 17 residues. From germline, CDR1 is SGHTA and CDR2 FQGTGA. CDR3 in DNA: TGTGCCAGCAGCTTACTAGCCCCTCCTATAAACACCGGGGAGCTGTTTTTT. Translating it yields CASSLLAPPINTGELFF. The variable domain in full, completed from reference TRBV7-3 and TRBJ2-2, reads GAGVSQTPSNKVTEKGKYVELRCDPISGHTALYWYRQSLGQGPEFLIYFQGTGAADDSGLPNDRFFAVRPEGSVSTLKIQRTERGDSAVYLCASSLLAPPINTGELFFGEGSRLTVL.

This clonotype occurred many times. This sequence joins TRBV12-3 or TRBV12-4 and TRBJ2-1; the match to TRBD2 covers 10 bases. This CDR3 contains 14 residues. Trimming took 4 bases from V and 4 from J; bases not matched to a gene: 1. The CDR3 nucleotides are TGTGCCAGCAGTTGGACTAGCGGATACAATGAGCAGTTCTTC. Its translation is CASSWTSGYNEQFF.

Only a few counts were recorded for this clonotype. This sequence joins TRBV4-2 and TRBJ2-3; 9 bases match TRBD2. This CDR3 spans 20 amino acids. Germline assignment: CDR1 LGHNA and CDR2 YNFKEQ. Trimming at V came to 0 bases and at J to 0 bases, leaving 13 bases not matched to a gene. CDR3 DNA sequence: TGTGCCAGCAGCCAAGAATTAGGCCTAGCGGGGACCCATAGCACAGATACGCAGTATTTT. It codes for CASSQELGLAGTHSTDTQYF.

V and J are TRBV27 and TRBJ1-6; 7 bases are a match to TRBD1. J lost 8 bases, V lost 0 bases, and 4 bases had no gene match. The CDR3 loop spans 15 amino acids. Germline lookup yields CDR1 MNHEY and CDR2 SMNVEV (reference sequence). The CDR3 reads CASSLSDRADSPLHF. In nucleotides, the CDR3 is TGTGCCAGCAGTTTATCTGACAGGGCCGATTCACCCCTCCACTTT.

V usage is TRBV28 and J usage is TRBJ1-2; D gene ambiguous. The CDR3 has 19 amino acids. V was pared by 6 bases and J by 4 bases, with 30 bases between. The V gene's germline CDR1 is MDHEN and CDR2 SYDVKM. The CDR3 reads CASRSVISTGVEMTYGYTF. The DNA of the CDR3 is TGTGCCAGCAGAAGTGTTATATCGACCGGGGTAGAGATGACCTATGGCTACACCTTC.

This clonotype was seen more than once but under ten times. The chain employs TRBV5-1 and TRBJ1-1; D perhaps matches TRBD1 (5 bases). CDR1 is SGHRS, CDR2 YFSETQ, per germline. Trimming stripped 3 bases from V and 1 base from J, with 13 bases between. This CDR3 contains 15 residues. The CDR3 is CASSWQGTGNTEAFF. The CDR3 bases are TGCGCCAGCAGCTGGCAGGGTACCGGGAACACTGAAGCTTTCTTT.

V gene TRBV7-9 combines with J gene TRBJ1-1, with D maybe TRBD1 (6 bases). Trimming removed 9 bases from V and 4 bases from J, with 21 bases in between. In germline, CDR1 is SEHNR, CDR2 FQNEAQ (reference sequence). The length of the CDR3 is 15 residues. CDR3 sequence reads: CASSPRVRGGTEAFF. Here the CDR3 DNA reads TGTGCCAGTAGCCCGCGGGTGAGAGGGGGCACTGAAGCTTTCTTT.

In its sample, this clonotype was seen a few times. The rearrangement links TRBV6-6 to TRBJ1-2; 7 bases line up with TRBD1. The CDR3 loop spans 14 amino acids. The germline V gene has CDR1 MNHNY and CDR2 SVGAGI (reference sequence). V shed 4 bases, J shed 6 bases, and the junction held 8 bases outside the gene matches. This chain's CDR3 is CASSFPGQSHGYTF. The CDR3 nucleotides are TGTGCCAGCAGTTTCCCGGGACAGTCCCATGGCTACACCTTC.

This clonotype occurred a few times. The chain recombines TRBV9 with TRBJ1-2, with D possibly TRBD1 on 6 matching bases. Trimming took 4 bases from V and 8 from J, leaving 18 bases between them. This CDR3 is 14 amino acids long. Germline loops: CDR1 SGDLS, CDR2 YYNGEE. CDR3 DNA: TGTGCCAGCAGCCCCCAGACAGGTTTGCGGGGCTACACCTTC. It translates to CASSPQTGLRGYTF. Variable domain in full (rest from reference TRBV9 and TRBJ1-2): DSGVTQTPKHLITATGQRVTLRCSPRSGDLSVYWYQQSLDQGLQFLIQYYNGEERAKGNILERFSAQQFPDLHSELNLSSLELGDSALYFCASSPQTGLRGYTFGSGTRLTVV.

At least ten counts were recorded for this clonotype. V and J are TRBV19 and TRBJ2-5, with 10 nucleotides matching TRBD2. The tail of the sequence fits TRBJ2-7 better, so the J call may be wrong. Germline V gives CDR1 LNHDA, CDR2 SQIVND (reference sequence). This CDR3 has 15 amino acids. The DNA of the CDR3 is TGTGCCAGTAGTCCCGCTAGCGGGGGCCTCTACGAGCAGTACTTC. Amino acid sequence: CASSPASGGLYEQYF.

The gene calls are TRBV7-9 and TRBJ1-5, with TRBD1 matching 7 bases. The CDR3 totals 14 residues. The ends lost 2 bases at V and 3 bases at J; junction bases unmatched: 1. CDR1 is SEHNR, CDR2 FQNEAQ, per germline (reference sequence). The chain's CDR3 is CASSLTGDNQPQHF. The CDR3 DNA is TGTGCCAGCAGCTTAACAGGGGACAATCAGCCCCAGCATTTT.

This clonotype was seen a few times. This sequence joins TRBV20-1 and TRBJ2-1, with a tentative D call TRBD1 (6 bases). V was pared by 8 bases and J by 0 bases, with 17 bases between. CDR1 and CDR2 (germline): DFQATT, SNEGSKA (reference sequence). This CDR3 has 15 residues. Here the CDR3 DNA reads TGCAGTCCCGAACGGGCAGGGGTCTCCTACAATGAGCAGTTCTTC. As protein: CSPERAGVSYNEQFF.

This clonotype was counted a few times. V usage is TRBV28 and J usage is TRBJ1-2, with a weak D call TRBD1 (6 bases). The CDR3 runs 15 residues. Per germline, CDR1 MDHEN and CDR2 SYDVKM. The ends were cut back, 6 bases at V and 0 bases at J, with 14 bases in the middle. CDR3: CASRAQGVPNYGYTF. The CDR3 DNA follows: TGTGCCAGCAGGGCACAGGGAGTACCTAACTATGGCTACACCTTC.

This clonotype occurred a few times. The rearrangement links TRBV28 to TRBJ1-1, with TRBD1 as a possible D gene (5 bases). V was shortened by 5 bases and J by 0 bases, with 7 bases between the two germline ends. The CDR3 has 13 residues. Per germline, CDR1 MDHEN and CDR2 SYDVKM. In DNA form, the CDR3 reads TGTGCCAGCAGTGACAGTTTGAACACTGAAGCTTTCTTT. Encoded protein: CASSDSLNTEAFF.

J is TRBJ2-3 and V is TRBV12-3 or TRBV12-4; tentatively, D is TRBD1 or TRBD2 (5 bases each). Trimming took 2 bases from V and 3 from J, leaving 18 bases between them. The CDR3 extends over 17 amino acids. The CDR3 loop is CASSLSVRERGTDTQYF. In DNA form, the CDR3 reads TGTGCCAGCAGTTTATCGGTGAGGGAGAGGGGAACAGATACGCAGTATTTT.

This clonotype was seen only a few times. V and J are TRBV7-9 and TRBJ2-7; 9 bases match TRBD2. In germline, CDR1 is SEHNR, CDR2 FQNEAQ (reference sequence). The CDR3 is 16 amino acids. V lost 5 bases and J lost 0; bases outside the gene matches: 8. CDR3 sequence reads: CASSPSGGGASYEQYF. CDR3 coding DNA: TGTGCCAGCAGCCCGAGTGGCGGGGGGGCCTCCTACGAGCAGTACTTC.

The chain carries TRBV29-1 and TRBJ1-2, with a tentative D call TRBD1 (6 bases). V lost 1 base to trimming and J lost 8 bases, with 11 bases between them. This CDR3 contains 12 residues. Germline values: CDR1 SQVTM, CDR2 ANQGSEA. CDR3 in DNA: TGCAGCGTTGAAGGGACAGAAAAAGGCTACACCTTC. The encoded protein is CSVEGTEKGYTF.

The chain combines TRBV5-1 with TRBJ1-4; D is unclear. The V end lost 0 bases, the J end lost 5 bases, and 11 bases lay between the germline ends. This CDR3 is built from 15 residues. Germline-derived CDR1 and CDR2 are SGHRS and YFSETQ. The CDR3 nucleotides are TGCGCCAGCAGCTTGGCCTCAGGTGCAAATGAAAAACTGTTTTTT. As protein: CASSLASGANEKLFF. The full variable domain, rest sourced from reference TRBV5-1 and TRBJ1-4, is KAGVTQTPRYLIKTRGQQVTLSCSPISGHRSVSWYQQTPGQGLQFLFEYFSETQRNKGNFPGRFSGRQFSNSRSEMNVSTLELGDSALYLCASSLASGANEKLFFGSGTQLSVL.

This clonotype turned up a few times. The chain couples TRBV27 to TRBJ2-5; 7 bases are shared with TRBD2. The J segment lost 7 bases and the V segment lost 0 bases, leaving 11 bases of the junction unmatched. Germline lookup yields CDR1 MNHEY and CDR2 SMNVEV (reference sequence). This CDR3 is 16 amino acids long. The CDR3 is CASSLSWASGDGTQYF. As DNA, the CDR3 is TGTGCCAGCAGTTTATCTTGGGCTAGCGGTGATGGGACCCAGTACTTC.

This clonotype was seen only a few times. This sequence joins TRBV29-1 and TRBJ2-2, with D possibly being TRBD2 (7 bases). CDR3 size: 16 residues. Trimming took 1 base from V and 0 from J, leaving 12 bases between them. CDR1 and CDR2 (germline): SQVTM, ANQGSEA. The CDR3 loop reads CSVEGGGATNTGELFF. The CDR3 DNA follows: TGCAGCGTTGAAGGTGGGGGGGCTACGAACACCGGGGAGCTGTTTTTT.

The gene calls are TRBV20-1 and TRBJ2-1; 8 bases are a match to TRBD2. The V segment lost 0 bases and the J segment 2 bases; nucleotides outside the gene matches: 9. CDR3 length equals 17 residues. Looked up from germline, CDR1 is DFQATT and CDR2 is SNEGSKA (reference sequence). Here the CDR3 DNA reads TGCAGTGCTAGAGATTGGGGAGCGGGAGAGACCTACAATGAGCAGTTCTTC. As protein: CSARDWGAGETYNEQFF.

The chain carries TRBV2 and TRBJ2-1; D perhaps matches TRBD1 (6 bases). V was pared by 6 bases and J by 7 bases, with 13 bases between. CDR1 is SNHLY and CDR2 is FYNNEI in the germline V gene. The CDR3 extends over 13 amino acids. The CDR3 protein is CASRPHRENEQFF. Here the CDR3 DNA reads TGTGCCAGCAGGCCTCACAGGGAGAATGAGCAGTTCTTC.

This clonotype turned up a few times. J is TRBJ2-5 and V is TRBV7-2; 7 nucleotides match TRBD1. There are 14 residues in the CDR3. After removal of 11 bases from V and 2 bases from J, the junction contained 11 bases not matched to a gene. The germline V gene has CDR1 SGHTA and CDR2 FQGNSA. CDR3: CASARGPLQETQYF. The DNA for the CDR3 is TGTGCCTCTGCAAGGGGGCCGTTACAAGAGACCCAGTACTTC.